The source of this TCR beta chain is a study of cytomegalovirus exposure and HLA in healthy donors. The repertoire was sequenced with immunoSEQ multiplex PCR; TCRdb's copy has only in-frame clones and lacks some. Altogether around 150,000 clones are present, around four fifths being singletons, with the ten largest covering 2% to 2.5%. CDR1 SGHNT and CDR2 YYREEE come from the germline V gene (reference sequence). With 3 bases removed from V and 4 bases from J, the gap between germline ends came to 16 bases. This CDR3 is 15 amino acids long. Concerning this clone: No antigen is known for it.

Study conclusions and caveats: Among the CMV-associated chains, three were confirmed in vitro as specific for CMV antigens.

The sequenced sample consisted of PBMCs. This TCR derives from a man aged 25 to 40 in good health and CMV-seropositive. This chain connects TRBV5-4 to TRBJ1-2, with TRBD1 as a possible D gene (6 bases). CDR3 coding DNA: TGTGCCAGCAGCTCCGGGACAACGGAAGGCTATGGCTACACCTTC. Protein: CASSSGTTEGYGYTF.